This T cell receptor (beta chain) is from a study of OX40 agonist ivuxolimab in advanced cancers. Some clones are missing from TCRdb's copy, which holds only in-frame ones; the method was immunoSEQ multiplex PCR. The sample carries tens of thousands of clones, under 90% recorded once. Trimming removed 4 bases at V and 2 bases at J, with 16 bases between. The CDR3 is 16 amino acids. The germline CDR1 and CDR2 sequences are MDHEN and SYDVKM. The source of this sequence is an adult with an advanced solid tumor such as melanoma, head and neck, liver or kidney cancer. The genes are TRBV28 and TRBJ2-3; no clear D gene. Sample: CD4+ or CD8+ T cells sorted from blood, taken in a trial of the OX40 agonist ivuxolimab. The CDR3 spells CASSSPTDRYTDTQYF. Here the CDR3 DNA reads TGTGCCAGCAGTTCCCCCACTGATAGGTACACAGATACGCAGTATTTT.